This T cell receptor (beta chain) was recorded in a study of vaccination and CD4 T cells after COVID-19. Broader study findings: Convalescent patients displayed spike mono-reactivity in 304 of 307 vaccine-specific clones.

Notes on this clonotype: Its cognate antigen is unknown.

Indicated treatment: roughly 10-day PBMC culture with coronavirus spike peptide pools or control peptides (ViraFEST assay). The CDR3 covers 15 residues. V dropped 1 base and J dropped 6 bases, with 14 bases sitting between them. Sequenced with the Oncomine TCR Beta short-read assay was DNA taken from cultured CD4+ T cells. MiXCR, applied by TCRdb to the PCR reads, yields one record per CDR3 protein. The repertoire consists of 14,000 or so distinct CDR3 sequences, with 25% to 35% occurring once and the leading ten covering around 20%. The receptor was isolated from a human donor who received a COVID-19 vaccine. This sequence joins TRBV12-3 or TRBV12-4 and TRBJ2-3; perhaps TRBD1 as D (6 bases). The sample here was CD4+ T cells from blood, cultured in vitro, taken before SARS-CoV-2 vaccination. CDR3 nucleotide sequence: TGTGCCAGCAGTTTAGGCCTGCTGAGGGGGGATACGCAGTATTTT. Amino acid sequence: CASSLGLLRGDTQYF.